Given below is one T cell receptor beta chain in context. The antigen is undetermined. Germline CDR1 is SGHTA and CDR2 is FQGNSA. The ends were cut back, 5 bases at V and 13 bases at J, with 20 bases in the middle. The CDR3 covers 14 residues. The data stem from a study of post-analysis software for immune sequencing data. Study in general: Courses of disease covered relapsing-remitting, secondary progressive and progressive-relapsing multiple sclerosis. The study, taken as a whole, reports: F-measure co-clustering was strong for batch-matched samples. The normalized Chao1 diversity of multiple sclerosis patients was significantly lower than that of controls. Included in a set of about five TRBV segments more frequent in patients than controls were TRBV5-6, TRBV5-1 and TRBV20-1.

Tagging with unique molecular identifiers was a feature of the TCR beta cDNA libraries. TCRdb used MiXCR to reprocess the PCR reads, holding one entry per CDR3 protein. The sample records more than 450,000 distinct CDR3 sequences, roughly 46% being singletons. V usage is TRBV7-2 and J usage is TRBJ1-4, with D maybe TRBD1 (6 bases). The receptor was isolated from a girl under 18 with multiple sclerosis. The sample comprised blood. DNA for the CDR3: TGTGCCAGCAGCACTGTGGGACACCCGAAAAGACTGTTTTTT. As protein: CASSTVGHPKRLFF.